The clone carrying this TCR beta chain was seen only a few times. No antigen is known for it. UMIs were added to TCR cDNA along with a universal primer site when it was made by 5'RACE template switching. TCRdb redid the calling of the 5' RACE reads with MiXCR, one entry per CDR3 protein. This sample has fewer than 450,000 distinct CDR3 sequences; roughly 12% occur once, and the top ten carry less than 20%. This sample stems from a study of T cells after yellow fever vaccination. Study-level findings and limits: Post-booster repertoires again held most primary-vaccination clones (about 96% CD4, roughly 89% CD8). Weaker overall, the secondary response nonetheless peaked faster (day 5 versus 15). Abundant bulk-population clonotypes could contaminate the FACS-sorted repertoires.

CDR1 is SGHTA and CDR2 is FQGNSA in the germline V gene. The J segment lost 4 bases and the V segment lost 5 bases, leaving 7 bases of the junction unmatched. The CDR3 length is 15 residues. V and J are TRBV7-2 and TRBJ2-5; 10 nucleotides agree with TRBD2. The TCR sequence derives from a man between 18 and 35 years old who received the YFV17D yellow fever vaccine. Material: PBMCs, obtained on the day of the first yellow fever vaccination. CDR3 in amino acids: CASSDLAGVGETQYF. CDR3 bases: TGTGCCAGCAGCGACCTAGCGGGGGTGGGAGAGACCCAGTACTTC.